This is a list of T cell receptor beta chains from one sample in a study of PD-L1 blockade in urothelial cancer. Assay used: immunoSEQ multiplex PCR; TCRdb lists only in-frame clones, some missing. This table holds 100,000 to 150,000 clones, approximately 84% found once. The sample in question was PBMCs, obtained around atezolizumab (anti-PD-L1) treatment. Every receptor here comes from a man between 45 and 60 years old with urothelial cancer. The CDR3 runs from the conserved cysteine through the conserved F or W. The order of the fields is J gene, clone size, V gene, CDR3 protein. The size field is filled for only some rows; it gives once, few, many or a size class.

J gene: TRBJ2-1
clone size: .
V gene: TRBV30
CDR3 protein: CAWATGLSSYNEQFF

J gene: TRBJ2-5
clone size: once
V gene: TRBV5-1
CDR3 protein: CASSLVPGLAGDRETQYF

J gene: TRBJ2-3
clone size: .
V gene: TRBV6-7
CDR3 protein: CASSSPRGESTDTQYF

J gene: TRBJ1-4
clone size: .
V gene: TRBV18
CDR3 protein: CASSVDPTGGEKLFF

J gene: TRBJ2-5
clone size: .
V gene: TRBV5-4
CDR3 protein: CASSLGAGKPQETQYF

J gene: TRBJ2-5
clone size: .
V gene: TRBV7-2
CDR3 protein: CASSPQSSLQETQYF

J gene: TRBJ2-1
clone size: .
V gene: TRBV14
CDR3 protein: CASSLWGGYDEQFF

J gene: TRBJ1-6
clone size: .
V gene: TRBV14
CDR3 protein: CASSYRGTGSPLHF

J gene: TRBJ2-3
clone size: .
V gene: TRBV7-3
CDR3 protein: CASSLAGGGADTQYF

J gene: TRBJ2-5
clone size: .
V gene: TRBV5-5
CDR3 protein: CASSLPVTGTQYF

J gene: TRBJ2-5
clone size: .
V gene: TRBV5-1
CDR3 protein: CASSLAGTSGSIRETQYF

J gene: TRBJ1-6
clone size: .
V gene: TRBV9
CDR3 protein: CASSVEGQGFSPLHF

J gene: TRBJ1-3
clone size: few
V gene: TRBV11-2
CDR3 protein: CASSSTGGSSGNTIYF

J gene: TRBJ1-6
clone size: once
V gene: TRBV30
CDR3 protein: CAWSVAGTGDSPLHF

J gene: TRBJ2-1
clone size: .
V gene: TRBV7-6
CDR3 protein: CASSLGASGRRSNEQFF

J gene: TRBJ2-7
clone size: .
V gene: TRBV11-2
CDR3 protein: CASSPPFPSGIYEQYF

J gene: TRBJ2-7
clone size: .
V gene: TRBV6-1
CDR3 protein: CASSDASTGGPYEQYF

J gene: TRBJ2-1
clone size: .
V gene: TRBV7-8
CDR3 protein: CASNSEAGSYNEQFF

J gene: TRBJ1-4
clone size: .
V gene: TRBV5-1
CDR3 protein: CASSLGRGQGNEKLFF

J gene: TRBJ2-3
clone size: .
V gene: TRBV18
CDR3 protein: CASSPPGLSGSSDTQYF

J gene: TRBJ2-1
clone size: .
V gene: TRBV18
CDR3 protein: CASSQPGLAGVEQFF

J gene: TRBJ2-7
clone size: .
V gene: TRBV5-4
CDR3 protein: CASSLGGSGSSREQYF

J gene: TRBJ1-1
clone size: .
V gene: TRBV9
CDR3 protein: CASSVDNRGTLSEAFF

J gene: TRBJ2-5
clone size: .
V gene: TRBV11-2
CDR3 protein: CASSAGLETQYF

J gene: TRBJ2-1
clone size: .
V gene: TRBV7-9
CDR3 protein: CASSPRGSYTYNEQFF

J gene: TRBJ2-1
clone size: .
V gene: TRBV9
CDR3 protein: CASSLGTLYNEQFF

J gene: TRBJ1-4
clone size: .
V gene: TRBV18
CDR3 protein: CASSQQQGEKLFF

J gene: TRBJ1-2
clone size: .
V gene: TRBV30
CDR3 protein: CAWRGQALSGYTF

J gene: TRBJ2-5
clone size: few
V gene: TRBV18
CDR3 protein: CASSPPGRQRGETQYF

J gene: TRBJ2-1
clone size: .
V gene: TRBV2
CDR3 protein: CASSEVTGRSYNEQFF

J gene: TRBJ1-2
clone size: .
V gene: TRBV2
CDR3 protein: CASSEGRNSFGYTF

J gene: TRBJ2-7
clone size: .
V gene: TRBV19
CDR3 protein: CASSPREGNYEQYF

J gene: TRBJ2-1
clone size: .
V gene: TRBV11-2
CDR3 protein: CASSSRTSGREQFF

J gene: TRBJ2-7
clone size: .
V gene: TRBV7-2
CDR3 protein: CASSGQQGAAYEQYF

J gene: TRBJ1-4
clone size: .
V gene: TRBV5-1
CDR3 protein: CASSSGPGGGREKLFF

J gene: TRBJ2-1
clone size: .
V gene: TRBV29-1
CDR3 protein: CSVDERGWTSGRRYNEQFF

J gene: TRBJ1-4
clone size: .
V gene: TRBV15
CDR3 protein: CATKSSPANEKLFF

J gene: TRBJ1-3
clone size: .
V gene: TRBV13
CDR3 protein: CASSLVQNTIYF

J gene: TRBJ1-1
clone size: few
V gene: TRBV19
CDR3 protein: CASSRFSATGTEAFF

J gene: TRBJ1-2
clone size: few
V gene: TRBV28
CDR3 protein: CASMGLPHESEDF

J gene: TRBJ2-2
clone size: .
V gene: TRBV5-8
CDR3 protein: CAKGKQDRITGELFF

J gene: TRBJ1-1
clone size: .
V gene: TRBV25-1
CDR3 protein: CASSTRLGQKNTEAFF

J gene: TRBJ1-2
clone size: .
V gene: TRBV18
CDR3 protein: CASSRTDLAVVHGYTF